These 17 T cell receptor beta chains were sequenced from one sample in a study of PD-1 blockade in classical Hodgkin lymphoma. Data came from immunoSEQ multiplex PCR; TCRdb stores just in-frame clones and leaves some out. The data show roughly 7,100 clones, more than 65% seen once. Each and every patient relapsed after autologous stem cell transplantation, and patients got differing brentuximab vedotin exposure. Negative selection with magnetic separation was used to purify CD4+ T cells from thawed PBMCs. The specimen comprised CD4+ T cells from blood, sampled at baseline. Every receptor here comes from a human donor with classical Hodgkin lymphoma.

The chain employs TRBV5-1 and TRBJ2-3; D unresolved. Trimming left V 2 bases short and J 2 bases short, with 6 bases between. The germline V gene encodes CDR1 SGHRS and CDR2 YFSETQ. This CDR3 spans 13 amino acids. The CDR3 sequence: CASSLEVTDTQYF. For the CDR3, the DNA is TGCGCCAGCAGCTTAGAGGTCACAGATACGCAGTATTTT.

The genes are TRBV5-4 and TRBJ2-7; 7 nucleotides align to TRBD1. The CDR3 is made up of 16 amino acids. CDR1 and CDR2 (germline): SGHNT, YYREEE (reference sequence). V dropped 3 bases and J dropped 6; count of bases not matched to a gene: 15. DNA for the CDR3: TGTGCCAGCAGCTGCCGACAGGGTACTCCCCGGGGCGAGCAGTACGTC. It is translated as CASSCRQGTPRGEQYV.

V is TRBV19 and J is TRBJ2-1; 9 nucleotides match TRBD2. The germline CDR1 and CDR2 sequences are LNHDA and SQIVND (reference sequence). V shed 5 bases, J shed 6 bases, and the junction held 8 bases outside the gene matches. The CDR3 loop spans 15 amino acids. CDR3 sequence: CASSSRTSALNEQFF. The CDR3 region has the DNA TGTGCCAGTAGTTCCCGGACTAGCGCACTCAATGAGCAGTTCTTC.

The CDR3 nucleotides are TGTGCCAGCAGCGCACTAGTCCCCAATGAGCAGTTCTTC. It specifies CASSALVPNEQFF. The chain carries TRBV9 and TRBJ2-1, with a possible D match to TRBD2 (5 bases). CDR1 and CDR2 from the germline V gene are SGDLS and YYNGEE. The CDR3 runs to 13 residues. The germline V and J ends were trimmed by 3 bases and 6 bases, with 10 bases remaining between them. The complete variable domain, with remaining parts taken from reference TRBV9 and TRBJ2-1, reads DSGVTQTPKHLITATGQRVTLRCSPRSGDLSVYWYQQSLDQGLQFLIQYYNGEERAKGNILERFSAQQFPDLHSELNLSSLELGDSALYFCASSALVPNEQFFGPGTRLTVL.

The chain recombines TRBV19 with TRBJ1-5; a possible D gene is TRBD1 (5 bases). This CDR3 is built from 14 residues. Germline CDR1 is LNHDA and CDR2 is SQIVND (reference sequence). V gave up 9 bases and J gave up 0 bases, with 12 bases separating them. The CDR3 loop is CASQWGNSNQPQHF. In nucleotides, the CDR3 is TGTGCCAGCCAATGGGGGAATAGCAATCAGCCCCAGCATTTT.

The gene calls are TRBV7-9 and TRBJ2-4; D is unclear. The V end was cut by 7 bases, the J end by 6 bases, with 16 bases between. Germline V lookup: CDR1 SEHNR, CDR2 FQNEAQ (reference sequence). The CDR3 is 14 residues long. CDR3 residues: CASKGSAPGNIQYF. CDR3 in DNA: TGTGCCAGCAAGGGATCGGCCCCAGGAAACATTCAGTACTTC.

The V gene is TRBV5-5, the J gene TRBJ1-1, with 9 nucleotides matching TRBD1. Germline loops: CDR1 SGHKS, CDR2 YYEKEE (reference sequence). The CDR3 totals 17 residues. The junction had 13 bases not matched to a gene; V was cut back by 4 bases and J by 3 bases. For the CDR3, the DNA is TGTGCCAGCAGCGTAAAAAGGGGGACAGGGTACGACACTGAAGCTTTCTTT. Its translation: CASSVKRGTGYDTEAFF.

The J gene is TRBJ2-3, the V gene TRBV11-2, with D hard to call. V lost 5 bases and J lost 0, with 12 bases in between. This CDR3 region has 15 residues. Germline V gene lookup returns CDR1 SGHAT and CDR2 FQNNGV. CDR3 in DNA: TGTGCCAGCAGCCCCCCCGCCCCGAGCACAGATACGCAGTATTTT. This encodes CASSPPAPSTDTQYF. Combining the CDR3 with reference TRBV11-2 and TRBJ2-3 gives the whole variable domain EAGVAQSPRYKIIEKRQSVAFWCNPISGHATLYWYQQILGQGPKLLIQFQNNGVVDDSQLPKDRFSAERLKGVDSTLKIQPAKLEDSAVYLCASSPPAPSTDTQYFGPGTRLTVL.

This rearrangement joins TRBV2 to TRBJ2-5; no firm D call. V lost 2 bases to trimming and J lost 5 bases, with 15 bases between them. CDR3 length: 15 residues. Germline V gives CDR1 SNHLY, CDR2 FYNNEI. CDR3 bases: TGTGCCAGCAGTGAAAACGTGAGGAGTCGCGAGACCCAGTACTTC. Its translation is CASSENVRSRETQYF. Full variable domain (outside the CDR3, taken from reference TRBV2 and TRBJ2-5): EPEVTQTPSHQVTQMGQEVILRCVPISNHLYFYWYRQILGQKVEFLVSFYNNEISEKSEIFDDQFSVERPDGSNFTLKIRSTKLEDSAMYFCASSENVRSRETQYFGPGTRLLVL.

The CDR3 nucleotides are TGCGCCAGCAGCTTGGCCCCTTTTCAGGAGCAGTACGTC. This encodes CASSLAPFQEQYV. This chain connects TRBV5-1 to TRBJ2-7; D unresolved. The germline V and J ends were trimmed by 0 bases and 7 bases, with 11 bases remaining between them. Germline assignment: CDR1 SGHRS and CDR2 YFSETQ. This CDR3 is built from 13 residues.

This chain connects TRBV4-1 to TRBJ2-2, with 7 positions matching TRBD2. Germline CDR1 is MGHRA and CDR2 is YSYEKL. The J segment lost 3 bases and the V segment lost 3 bases, leaving 4 bases of the junction unmatched. The CDR3 spans 15 residues. CDR3 DNA: TGCGCCAGCAGCCAGAGGCTAGCGGACACCGGGGAGCTGTTTTTT. Its protein is CASSQRLADTGELFF.

The V gene is TRBV28, the J gene TRBJ1-1, with D uncertain. Germline V gene data show CDR1 as MDHEN and CDR2 as SYDVKM. V was cut by 2 bases and J by 11 bases, with 15 bases left in between. This CDR3 contains 13 residues. In DNA, the CDR3 is TGTGCCAGCAGTTTAGCAGGACCCTTGGGGGCTTTCTTT. It encodes CASSLAGPLGAFF.

The chain uses TRBV5-1 and TRBJ1-2; TRBD1 aligns across 7 bases. Per germline, CDR1 SGHRS and CDR2 YFSETQ. The CDR3 totals 18 residues. V shed 2 bases, J shed 4 bases, and the junction held 17 bases outside the gene matches. In DNA, the CDR3 is TGCGCCAGCAGCTTTATCCTAACTGACAGGGAGGCTACCTATGGCTACACCTTC. It specifies CASSFILTDREATYGYTF. Filled out from reference TRBV5-1 and TRBJ1-2, the complete variable domain reads KAGVTQTPRYLIKTRGQQVTLSCSPISGHRSVSWYQQTPGQGLQFLFEYFSETQRNKGNFPGRFSGRQFSNSRSEMNVSTLELGDSALYLCASSFILTDREATYGYTFGSGTRLTVV.

Only a few counts were recorded for this clone. The gene calls are TRBV19 and TRBJ2-7; 11 positions agree with TRBD2. There are 15 residues in the CDR3. Germline trimming cut 5 bases from V and 6 bases from J; bases unmatched to any gene: 9. Germline V gene lookup returns CDR1 LNHDA and CDR2 SQIVND (reference sequence). The CDR3 protein is CASSGFPGLAAEQYF. CDR3 coding DNA: TGTGCCAGTAGTGGCTTTCCGGGACTAGCGGCCGAGCAGTACTTC.

This chain links TRBV29-1 with TRBJ2-6, with D possibly matching TRBD1 (6 bases). The CDR3 consists of 16 residues. Trimming left V 3 bases short and J 0 bases short, with 12 bases between. Germline-derived CDR1 and CDR2 are SQVTM and ANQGSEA. Here the CDR3 DNA reads TGCAGCGTTGAGGTACAGGGATTCTCTGGGGCCAACGTCCTGACTTTC. It encodes CSVEVQGFSGANVLTF.

This chain joins TRBV5-4 and TRBJ2-7; 8 bases are shared with TRBD2. The CDR3 length is 13 residues. Germline loops: CDR1 SGHNT, CDR2 YYREEE (reference sequence). V gave up 4 bases and J gave up 3 bases; unmatched junction bases: 3. The CDR3 DNA follows: TGTGCCAGCAGCCCCACTAGCGGCTACGAGCAGTACTTC. Its translation is CASSPTSGYEQYF.

This clone was counted between two and nine times. The chain has TRBV5-8 and TRBJ1-1; perhaps TRBD1 as D (5 bases). The CDR3 is 16 amino acids. V was cut by 4 bases and J by 0 bases, with 16 bases left in between. The germline gives CDR1 SGHTS, CDR2 YDEGEE. The CDR3 loop reads CASSPGDRNLNTEAFF. The CDR3 DNA is TGTGCCAGCAGCCCCGGCGACAGAAATTTGAACACTGAAGCTTTCTTT.